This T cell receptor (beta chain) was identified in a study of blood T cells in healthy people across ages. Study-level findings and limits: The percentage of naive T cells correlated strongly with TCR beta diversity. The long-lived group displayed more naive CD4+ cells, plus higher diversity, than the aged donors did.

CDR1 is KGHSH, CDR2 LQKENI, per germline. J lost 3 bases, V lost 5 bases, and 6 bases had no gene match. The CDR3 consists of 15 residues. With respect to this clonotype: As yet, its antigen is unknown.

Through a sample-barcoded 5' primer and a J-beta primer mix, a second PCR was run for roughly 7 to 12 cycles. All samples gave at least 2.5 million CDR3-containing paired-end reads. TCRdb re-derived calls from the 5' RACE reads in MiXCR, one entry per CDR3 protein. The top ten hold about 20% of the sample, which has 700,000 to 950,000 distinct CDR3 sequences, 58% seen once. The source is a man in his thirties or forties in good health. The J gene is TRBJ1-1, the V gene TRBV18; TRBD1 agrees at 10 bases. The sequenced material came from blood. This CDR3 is CASSSAGTGDTEAFF. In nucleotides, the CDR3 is TGTGCCAGCTCATCGGCCGGGACAGGGGACACTGAAGCTTTCTTT.